A single sample is the source of the 15 T cell receptor beta chains below, sequenced in a study of T cells in Graves' hyperthyroidism and ophthalmopathy. TCR beta CDR3 region amplification was performed from RNA transcripts. The primer set for the first-round RT-PCR of the TCR CDR3 was HTBI. TCRdb re-derived calls from the multiplex PCR reads in MiXCR, one entry per CDR3 protein. Counted here are fewer than 800,000 distinct CDR3 sequences, about 15% occurring once; the ten biggest clones make up roughly 8%. The sequencing input was blood. These receptors were taken from a man aged 18 to 29 with Graves' hyperthyroidism.

CDR3 sequence (DNA): TGCGCCAGCAGCTTTGCAACCGGGACAGCCGCCTACGAGCAGTACTTC. It yields the protein CASSFATGTAAYEQYF. J is TRBJ2-7 and V is TRBV5-1; 7 nucleotides match TRBD1. Germline V CDR1 and CDR2: SGHRS, YFSETQ. After removal of 2 bases from V and 2 bases from J, the junction contained 10 bases not matched to a gene. The CDR3 spans 16 residues.

This clonotype was recorded at least ten times. The gene calls are TRBV29-1 and TRBJ2-3, with 9 bases lining up with TRBD2. Germline V CDR1 and CDR2: SQVTM, ANQGSEA. The ends lost 3 bases at V and 2 bases at J; junction bases unmatched: 15. This CDR3 has 18 residues. CDR3 sequence: CSVDGGPGTSGHTDTQYF. DNA of the CDR3: TGCAGCGTTGACGGGGGCCCTGGAACTAGCGGGCACACAGATACGCAGTATTTT.

In its sample, this clonotype was seen many times. The J gene is TRBJ1-1, the V gene TRBV5-6, with TRBD1 matching over 11 bases. The CDR3 loop spans 17 amino acids. Unmatched junction bases numbered 11, after V lost 5 bases and J lost 2 bases. Germline V gives CDR1 SGHDT, CDR2 YYEEEE. CDR3 sequence: CASSWGQGEVKNTEAFF. The DNA for the CDR3 is TGTGCCAGCAGTTGGGGACAGGGGGAGGTAAAAAACACTGAAGCTTTCTTT.

Notes on this clonotype: Since a much larger clone is just one base distant, this may be a read error. This chain joins TRBV11-2 and TRBJ2-3; weak D call: TRBD2 (5 bases). This CDR3 contains 15 residues. Germline V gives CDR1 SGHAT, CDR2 FQNNGV. V was cut by 2 bases and J by 7 bases, with 16 bases left in between. CDR3 protein: CASSLRVGVQNTQYF. In nucleotides, the CDR3 is TGTGCCAGCAGCTTAAGAGTGGGAGTCCAAAATACGCAGTATTTT.

This clonotype was found many times. The rearrangement links TRBV28 to TRBJ1-5; D remains ambiguous. CDR3 length: 12 residues. Germline values: CDR1 MDHEN, CDR2 SYDVKM. V lost 4 bases and J lost 3, with 4 bases in between. The CDR3 bases are TGTGCCAGCAGTTCTAACAATCAGCCCCAGCATTTT. This sequence encodes CASSSNNQPQHF.

This clonotype was found many times. The rearrangement links TRBV2 to TRBJ2-7; TRBD2 matches 7 bases. The length of the CDR3 is 12 residues. The V gene's germline CDR1 is SNHLY and CDR2 FYNNEI. The CDR3 loop is CVSGRGSYEQYF. Here the CDR3 DNA reads TGTGTTAGCGGGCGAGGCTCCTACGAGCAGTACTTC.

There are a few counts of this clonotype. The chain recombines TRBV5-6 with TRBJ2-1, with 11 positions matching TRBD2. Germline lookup yields CDR1 SGHDT and CDR2 YYEEEE. This CDR3 has 15 amino acids. V was pared by 4 bases and J by 7 bases, with 7 bases of the junction left unmatched. CDR3 residues: CASSILAGGVNEQFF. CDR3 bases: TGTGCCAGCAGCATCCTAGCGGGAGGTGTAAATGAGCAGTTCTTC.

This clonotype was counted only a few times. This clone may be a read error of a much larger clone one base away. V usage is TRBV5-1 and J usage is TRBJ2-1, with a possible D match to TRBD1 (5 bases). The length of the CDR3 is 15 residues. Germline assignment: CDR1 SGHRS and CDR2 YFSETQ. The CDR3 bases are TGCGCCAACAGCTTGGATGGGCAGGGCCATGGGGAGCAGTTCTTC. Translating gives CANSLDGQGHGEQFF.

The chain joins TRBV6-5 to TRBJ1-1; 7 bases map to TRBD1. V dropped 7 bases and J dropped 6; count of bases not matched to a gene: 11. Germline CDR1 reads MNHEY; CDR2 reads SVGAGI. This CDR3 has 14 residues. CDR3 nucleotide sequence: TGTGCCAGCACCCAGGGGGGGGTTGGCTCTGAAGCTTTCTTT. Encoded protein: CASTQGGVGSEAFF.

The table lists this clonotype with many counts. The J gene is TRBJ2-1, the V gene TRBV29-1; D not resolved. Germline V gene lookup returns CDR1 SQVTM and CDR2 ANQGSEA. V lost 4 bases, J lost 5 bases, and 3 bases lay in between. The CDR3 is 10 amino acids. The CDR3 DNA is TGCAGCGTTGCCCACAATGAGCAGTTCTTC. Its protein is CSVAHNEQFF.

The chain uses TRBV5-5 and TRBJ2-3, with D maybe TRBD1 (6 bases). The V end was cut by 3 bases, the J end by 3 bases, with 11 bases between. Germline values: CDR1 SGHKS, CDR2 YYEKEE (reference sequence). CDR3 length equals 14 residues. CDR3 protein: CASSSRQVTDTQYF. The CDR3 coding sequence is TGTGCCAGCAGCTCCCGACAGGTAACAGATACGCAGTATTTT.

The CDR3: CASSLVEGVSPLHF. Here the CDR3 DNA reads TGTGCCAGCAGCTTAGTTGAGGGCGTCTCACCCCTCCACTTT. The chain carries TRBV11-2 and TRBJ1-6; no reliable D call. Germline V gives CDR1 SGHAT, CDR2 FQNNGV. The CDR3 contains 14 residues. Trimming removed 1 base from V and 10 bases from J, with 11 bases in between.

This clonotype was found many times. The CDR3 DNA reads as TGTGCCAGCTCACCAGTGGGTTTTGTCAATTCACCCCTCCACTTT. This encodes CASSPVGFVNSPLHF. The chain is built from TRBV18 and TRBJ1-6, with D uncertain. V was shortened by 2 bases and J by 7 bases, with 12 bases between the two germline ends. In germline, CDR1 is KGHSH, CDR2 LQKENI. The CDR3 has 15 residues.

This clonotype has a count of ten or more. The chain joins TRBV5-5 to TRBJ2-3; TRBD2 matches 15 bases. CDR1 is SGHKS and CDR2 is YYEKEE in the germline V gene (reference sequence). There are 17 residues in the CDR3. V shed 4 bases, J shed 3 bases, and the junction held 6 bases outside the gene matches. The CDR3 nucleotides read TGTGCCAGCAGCCGCCTGGGGACTAGCGGGAGGACAGATACGCAGTATTTT. This gives the protein CASSRLGTSGRTDTQYF.

This clonotype was counted at least ten times. The gene calls are TRBV27 and TRBJ2-6; TRBD1 might be the D (6 bases). V lost 4 bases and J 0 bases, leaving 16 bases between the germline ends. This CDR3 comprises 18 residues. CDR1 is MNHEY, CDR2 SMNVEV, per germline (reference sequence). In DNA, the CDR3 is TGTGCCAGCAGTTCCCCAGGGGAATGGGTCTCTGGGGCCAACGTCCTGACTTTC. Its translation is CASSSPGEWVSGANVLTF.